Below are 8 T cell receptor beta chains sequenced from a single sample in a study of T cells in Graves' hyperthyroidism and ophthalmopathy. From RNA transcripts, TCR beta CDR3 regions were amplified. The TCR CDR3 first-round RT-PCR relied on the HTBI primer set. A single record per CDR3 protein comes from TCRdb applying MiXCR to the multiplex PCR reads. The sample records around 290,000 distinct CDR3 sequences, roughly an eighth being singletons. The sample was blood. The receptors here all came from a woman in her 40s with Graves' hyperthyroidism.

This clonotype was counted ten times or more. The rearrangement uses TRBV7-9 and TRBJ1-4; D gene unclear. V lost 3 bases, J lost 4 bases, and 15 bases lay in between. The germline V gene encodes CDR1 SEHNR and CDR2 FQNEAQ (reference sequence). The CDR3 runs to 16 residues. The CDR3 region has the DNA TGTGCCAGCAGCTTCGCCTTACAGAATCGTAATGAAAAACTGTTTTTT. It is translated as CASSFALQNRNEKLFF.

This clonotype occurred many times. V and J are TRBV28 and TRBJ1-1, with D tentatively TRBD1 (5 bases). Germline assignment: CDR1 MDHEN and CDR2 SYDVKM. V dropped 7 bases and J dropped 11 bases, with 23 bases sitting between them. CDR3 length equals 14 residues. CDR3 in DNA: TGTGCCAGCAACCAAGACAGACCTCAACGGGGTGCTTTCTTT. It yields the protein CASNQDRPQRGAFF. The full variable domain, in which reference TRBV28 and TRBJ1-1 provide the parts outside the CDR3, is DVKVTQSSRYLVKRTGEKVFLECVQDMDHENMFWYRQDPGLGLRLIYFSYDVKMKEKGDIPEGYSVSREKKERFSLILESASTNQTSMYLCASNQDRPQRGAFFGQGTRLTVV.

Ten or more counts support this clonotype. The rearrangement links TRBV5-6 to TRBJ1-1; D is unclear. Germline values: CDR1 SGHDT, CDR2 YYEEEE. The CDR3 has 14 residues. V was clipped by 1 base and J by 4 bases, with 11 bases between them. In DNA, the CDR3 is TGTGCCAGCAGCTTGAGGGTTTTAGGCACTGAAGCTTTCTTT. It specifies CASSLRVLGTEAFF.

The table lists this clonotype with a few counts. Sequence at one end of the junction differs from germline and may be a read error. The chain uses TRBV6-1 and TRBJ1-1, with 9 bases identical to TRBD1. Germline-derived CDR1 and CDR2 are MNHNS and SASEGT. CDR3 length: 14 residues. The CDR3 DNA is TGTGCCAGCAGTACGGGACAGGGAGGCACTGAAGCTTCCTTT. Translating it yields CASSTGQGGTEASF.

This clonotype has a count of ten or more. The chain combines TRBV19 with TRBJ1-1, with 9 positions matching TRBD1. Trimming removed 6 bases from V and 11 bases from J; junction bases left unmatched: 4. This CDR3 is 11 amino acids long. Per germline, CDR1 LNHDA and CDR2 SQIVND (reference sequence). The CDR3 protein is CASRRTGDAFF. CDR3 nucleotides: TGTGCCAGTAGGAGGACAGGGGATGCTTTCTTT.

This clonotype was seen repeatedly, ten times or more. V is TRBV2 and J is TRBJ2-4; perhaps TRBD1 as D (6 bases). The CDR3 extends over 16 amino acids. V lost 3 bases and J lost 4, with 16 bases in between. In germline, CDR1 is SNHLY, CDR2 FYNNEI. CDR3 sequence reads: CASSEYSRTAKNIQYF. CDR3 nucleotides: TGTGCCAGCAGTGAGTACAGTAGGACAGCGAAAAACATTCAGTACTTC. The variable domain in full, completed from reference TRBV2 and TRBJ2-4, reads EPEVTQTPSHQVTQMGQEVILRCVPISNHLYFYWYRQILGQKVEFLVSFYNNEISEKSEIFDDQFSVERPDGSNFTLKIRSTKLEDSAMYFCASSEYSRTAKNIQYFGAGTRLSVL.

This clonotype was counted ten times or more. The J gene is TRBJ2-4, the V gene TRBV6-1; 7 nucleotides align to TRBD1. The CDR3 sequence is 16 residues long. Germline V gives CDR1 MNHNS, CDR2 SASEGT. Losses at the gene ends were 3 bases for V and 1 base for J; bases not matched to a gene: 6. Written as DNA, the CDR3 is TGTGCCAGCAGTGATAGAGACAGGGTGGCCAAAAACATTCAGTACTTC. Translation gives CASSDRDRVAKNIQYF.

This clonotype came up many times. The V and J genes are TRBV12-3 or TRBV12-4 and TRBJ2-7; TRBD2 matches 11 bases. With V trimmed by 6 bases and J by 3 bases, 7 bases remained unmatched. The CDR3 has 15 residues. CDR3 coding DNA: TGTGCCAGCAGGCCCGGGACTAGCGGATACTACGAGCAGTACTTC. Translated: CASRPGTSGYYEQYF.